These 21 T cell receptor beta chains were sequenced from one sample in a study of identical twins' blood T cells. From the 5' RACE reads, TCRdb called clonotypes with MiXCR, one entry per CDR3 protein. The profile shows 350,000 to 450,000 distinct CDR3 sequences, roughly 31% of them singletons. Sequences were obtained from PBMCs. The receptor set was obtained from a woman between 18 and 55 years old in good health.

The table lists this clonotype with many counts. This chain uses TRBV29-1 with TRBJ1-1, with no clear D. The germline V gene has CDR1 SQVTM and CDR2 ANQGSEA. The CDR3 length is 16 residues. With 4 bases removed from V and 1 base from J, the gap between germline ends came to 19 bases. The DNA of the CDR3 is TGCAGCGTTGTCTACATTGGCAGGAGAAAGAACACTGAAGCTTTCTTT. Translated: CSVVYIGRRKNTEAFF.

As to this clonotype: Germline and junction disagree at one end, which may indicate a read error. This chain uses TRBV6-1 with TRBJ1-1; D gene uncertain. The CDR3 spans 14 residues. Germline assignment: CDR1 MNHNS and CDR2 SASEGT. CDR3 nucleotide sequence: TGTGCCTGCAGTGATCCCAGACCGAACACTGAAGCTTTCTTT. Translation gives CACSDPRPNTEAFF.

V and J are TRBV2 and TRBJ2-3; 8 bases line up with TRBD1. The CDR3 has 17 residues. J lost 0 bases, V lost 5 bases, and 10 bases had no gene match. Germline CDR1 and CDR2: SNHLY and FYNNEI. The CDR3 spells CASSYQGASLSTDTQYF. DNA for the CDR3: TGTGCCAGCAGTTACCAGGGGGCAAGTTTGAGCACAGATACGCAGTATTTT.

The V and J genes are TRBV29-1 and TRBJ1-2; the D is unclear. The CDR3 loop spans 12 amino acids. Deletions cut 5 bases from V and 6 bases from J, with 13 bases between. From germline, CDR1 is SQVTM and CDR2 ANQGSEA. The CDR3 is CSVTDELDGYTF. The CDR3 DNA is TGCAGCGTTACAGATGAATTGGATGGCTACACCTTC.

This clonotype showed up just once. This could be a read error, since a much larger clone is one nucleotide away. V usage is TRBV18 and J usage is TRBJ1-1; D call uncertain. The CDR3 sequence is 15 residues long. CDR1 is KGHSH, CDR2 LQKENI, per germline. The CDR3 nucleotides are TGTGCCGGCTCCCAACGGGAGACAACAAACACTGAAGCTTTCTTT. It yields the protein CAGSQRETTNTEAFF.

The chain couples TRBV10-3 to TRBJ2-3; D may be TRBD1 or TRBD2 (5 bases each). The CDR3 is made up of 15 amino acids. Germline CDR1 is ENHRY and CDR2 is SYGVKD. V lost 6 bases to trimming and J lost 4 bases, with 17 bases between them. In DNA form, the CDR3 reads TGTGCCATCAGAGCGAATGGGGGTTCCGCAGATACGCAGTATTTT. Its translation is CAIRANGGSADTQYF.

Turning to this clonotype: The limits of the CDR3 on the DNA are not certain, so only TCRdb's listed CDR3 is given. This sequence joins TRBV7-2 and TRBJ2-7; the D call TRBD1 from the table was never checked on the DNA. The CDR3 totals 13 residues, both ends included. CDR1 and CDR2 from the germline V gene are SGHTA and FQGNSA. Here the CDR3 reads CASSLEVVGAGTF.

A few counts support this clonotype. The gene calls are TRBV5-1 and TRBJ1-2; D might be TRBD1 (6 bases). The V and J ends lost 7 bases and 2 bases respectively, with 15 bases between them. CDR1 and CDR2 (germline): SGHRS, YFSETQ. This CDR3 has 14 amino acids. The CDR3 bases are TGCGCCAGCCTGAACGAGGACAGCAACTATGGCTACACCTTC. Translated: CASLNEDSNYGYTF.

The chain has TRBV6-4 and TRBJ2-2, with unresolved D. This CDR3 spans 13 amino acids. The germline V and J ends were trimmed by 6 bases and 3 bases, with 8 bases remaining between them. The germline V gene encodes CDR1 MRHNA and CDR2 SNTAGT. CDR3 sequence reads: CASSDKDTGELFF. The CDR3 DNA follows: TGTGCCAGCAGCGACAAGGACACCGGGGAGCTGTTTTTT.

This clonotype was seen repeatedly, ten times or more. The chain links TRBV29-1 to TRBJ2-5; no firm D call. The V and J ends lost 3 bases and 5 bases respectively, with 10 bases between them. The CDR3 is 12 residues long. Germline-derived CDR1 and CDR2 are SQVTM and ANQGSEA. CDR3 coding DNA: TGCAGCGTTGAGCCAGATTCGGAGACCCAGTACTTC. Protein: CSVEPDSETQYF.

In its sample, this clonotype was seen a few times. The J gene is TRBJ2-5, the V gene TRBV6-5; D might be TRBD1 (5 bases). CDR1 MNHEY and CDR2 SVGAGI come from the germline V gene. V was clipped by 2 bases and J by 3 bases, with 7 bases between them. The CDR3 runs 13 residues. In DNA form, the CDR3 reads TGTGCCAGCAGTTACGGGGCAGAAGAGACCCAGTACTTC. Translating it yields CASSYGAEETQYF.

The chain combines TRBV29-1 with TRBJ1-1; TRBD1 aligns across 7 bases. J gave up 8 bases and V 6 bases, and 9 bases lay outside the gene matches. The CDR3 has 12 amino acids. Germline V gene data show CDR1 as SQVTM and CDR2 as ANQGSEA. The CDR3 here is CSVRTRDREAFF. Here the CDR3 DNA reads TGCAGCGTGAGGACCCGGGACAGAGAAGCTTTCTTT.

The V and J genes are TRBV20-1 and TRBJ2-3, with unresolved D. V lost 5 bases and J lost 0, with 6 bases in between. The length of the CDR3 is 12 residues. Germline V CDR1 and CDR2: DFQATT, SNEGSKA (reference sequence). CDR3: CSALTSTDTQYF. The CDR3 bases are TGCAGTGCTCTCACTAGCACAGATACGCAGTATTTT.

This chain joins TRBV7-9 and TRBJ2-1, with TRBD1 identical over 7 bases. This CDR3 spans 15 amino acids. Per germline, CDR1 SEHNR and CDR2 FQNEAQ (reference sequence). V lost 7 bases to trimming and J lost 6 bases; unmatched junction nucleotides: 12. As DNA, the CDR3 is TGTGCCAGCACCACACCGACAGGGTCGTTCAATGAGCAGTTCTTC. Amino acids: CASTTPTGSFNEQFF.

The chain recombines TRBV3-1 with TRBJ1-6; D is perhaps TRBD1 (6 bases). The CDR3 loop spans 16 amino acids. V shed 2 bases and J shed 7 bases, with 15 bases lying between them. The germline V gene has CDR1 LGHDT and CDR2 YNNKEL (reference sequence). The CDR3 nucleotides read TGTGCCAGCAGCCAAAAAGGCGGGGGCGGGAATTCACCCCTCCACTTT. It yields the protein CASSQKGGGGNSPLHF.

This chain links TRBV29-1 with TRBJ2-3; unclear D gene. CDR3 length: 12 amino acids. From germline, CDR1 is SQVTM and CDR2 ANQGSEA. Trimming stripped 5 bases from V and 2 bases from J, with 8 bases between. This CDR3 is CSVSQDTDTQYF. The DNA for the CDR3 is TGCAGCGTTAGCCAAGACACAGATACGCAGTATTTT.

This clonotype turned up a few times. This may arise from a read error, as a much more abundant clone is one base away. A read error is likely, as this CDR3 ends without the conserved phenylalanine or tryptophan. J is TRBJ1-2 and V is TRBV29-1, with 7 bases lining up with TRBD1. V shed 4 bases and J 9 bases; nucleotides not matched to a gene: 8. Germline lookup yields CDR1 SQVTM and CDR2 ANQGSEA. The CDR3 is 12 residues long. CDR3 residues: CSVGETGPRYTL. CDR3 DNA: TGCAGCGTTGGTGAGACAGGGCCGCGCTACACCCTC.

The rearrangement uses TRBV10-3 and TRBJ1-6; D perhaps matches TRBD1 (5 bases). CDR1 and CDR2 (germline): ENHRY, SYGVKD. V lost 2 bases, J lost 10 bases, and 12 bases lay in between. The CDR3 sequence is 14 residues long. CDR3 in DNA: TGTGCCATCAGTGAGACGGAGGGACGATCACCCCTCCACTTT. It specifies CAISETEGRSPLHF.

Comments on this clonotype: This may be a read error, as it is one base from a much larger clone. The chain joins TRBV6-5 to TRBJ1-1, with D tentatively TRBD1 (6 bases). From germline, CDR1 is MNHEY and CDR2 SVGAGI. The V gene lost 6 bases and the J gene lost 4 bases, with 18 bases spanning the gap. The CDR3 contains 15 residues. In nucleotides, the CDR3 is TGTGCCAGCAGCAAACAGGGAGGGCCGAGCACTGAAGCTTTCTTT. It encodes CASSKQGGPSTEAFF.

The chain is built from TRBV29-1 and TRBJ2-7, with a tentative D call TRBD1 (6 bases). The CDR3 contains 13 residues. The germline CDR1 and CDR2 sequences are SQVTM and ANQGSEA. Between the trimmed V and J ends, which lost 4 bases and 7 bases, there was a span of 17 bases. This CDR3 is CSVGPQGRKEQYF. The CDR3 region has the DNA TGCAGCGTTGGCCCACAGGGTCGGAAAGAGCAGTACTTC.

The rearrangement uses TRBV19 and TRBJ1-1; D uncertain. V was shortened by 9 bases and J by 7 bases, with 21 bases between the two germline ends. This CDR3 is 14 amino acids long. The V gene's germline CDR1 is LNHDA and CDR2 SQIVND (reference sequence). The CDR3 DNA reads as TGTGCCAGCCGGCCAACTAGTTCTACAAGTGAAGCTTTCTTT. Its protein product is CASRPTSSTSEAFF.